One and the same sample provided the 21 T cell receptor beta chains below, sequenced in a study of CD8 T cells in Susac syndrome. An input of about 0.45 to 1 ug of RNA was subjected to reverse transcription using random hexamers. Using its own MiXCR run on the immunoSEQ multiplex PCR reads, TCRdb lists one record per CDR3 protein. The table records about 200,000 distinct CDR3 sequences, 85% to 95% of them present only once. The sequencing input was CD4+ T cells from PBMCs. The source is a human donor with multiple sclerosis.

The V call is TRBV7-9, the J call TRBJ1-1; D is undetermined. The CDR3 totals 14 residues. Germline V lookup: CDR1 SEHNR, CDR2 FQNEAQ (reference sequence). Trimming stripped 5 bases from V and 1 base from J, with 11 bases between. The CDR3 sequence: CASSAYGENTEAFF. The CDR3 DNA reads as TGTGCCAGCAGCGCGTACGGAGAGAACACTGAAGCTTTCTTT.

The chain recombines TRBV5-6 with TRBJ2-2; tentative D call: TRBD1 (5 bases). V shed 3 bases and J shed 7 bases, with 10 bases lying between them. The CDR3 runs to 13 residues. Germline V lookup: CDR1 SGHDT, CDR2 YYEEEE. The CDR3 reads CASSWGLDGELFF. CDR3 sequence (DNA): TGTGCCAGCAGCTGGGGCCTCGACGGGGAGCTGTTTTTT.

V is TRBV6-5 and J is TRBJ2-7; a possible D gene is TRBD2 (5 bases). Germline loops: CDR1 MNHEY, CDR2 SVGAGI. The length of the CDR3 is 15 residues. The V gene lost 3 bases and the J gene lost 3 bases, with 15 bases spanning the gap. CDR3 coding DNA: TGTGCCAGCAGTTATCGCGGGCCGATCCGCTACGAGCAGTACTTC. Its translation is CASSYRGPIRYEQYF.

The J gene is TRBJ2-3, the V gene TRBV30; TRBD2 aligns across 9 bases. Germline-derived CDR1 and CDR2 are GTSNPN and SVGIG (reference sequence). The CDR3 is 14 residues long. The ends lost 4 bases at V and 7 bases at J; junction bases unmatched: 9. CDR3 region: CAWTAGGPTNTQYF. DNA for the CDR3: TGTGCCTGGACCGCGGGGGGGCCAACCAATACGCAGTATTTT.

This rearrangement joins TRBV9 to TRBJ2-1, with D perhaps TRBD1 (5 bases). The CDR3 totals 15 residues. Trimming cost V 0 bases and J 7 bases, with 14 bases left between them. The V gene's germline CDR1 is SGDLS and CDR2 YYNGEE. The CDR3 spells CASSVGLGAHNEQFF. The CDR3 region has the DNA TGTGCCAGCAGCGTAGGCCTTGGGGCCCATAATGAGCAGTTCTTC.

The rearrangement uses TRBV20-1 and TRBJ2-5; 9 nucleotides line up with TRBD2. Germline trimming cut 3 bases from V and 1 base from J; bases unmatched to any gene: 9. There are 16 residues in the CDR3. In germline, CDR1 is DFQATT, CDR2 SNEGSKA (reference sequence). The CDR3, as DNA: TGCAGTGCTAGTCTTGGGCTAGCGGGGTTCCAAGAGACCCAGTACTTC. Its translation: CSASLGLAGFQETQYF.

V and J are TRBV7-2 and TRBJ1-5; D is uncertain. This CDR3 comprises 13 residues. The V and J ends lost 5 bases and 4 bases respectively, with 9 bases between them. CDR1 is SGHTA and CDR2 is FQGNSA in the germline V gene. The CDR3 loop is CASSPDGNQPQHF. The CDR3 nucleotides are TGTGCCAGCAGCCCCGACGGGAATCAGCCCCAGCATTTT.

CDR3 sequence: CALGGAGGYNEQFF. The CDR3 DNA is TGTGCCTTAGGGGGAGCGGGGGGATACAATGAGCAGTTCTTC. The rearrangement links TRBV2 to TRBJ2-1, with 9 bases identical to TRBD2. V trimming: 11 bases; J trimming: 4 bases; junction bases outside the gene matches: 9. The CDR3 length is 14 residues. The V gene's germline CDR1 is SNHLY and CDR2 FYNNEI.

This chain uses TRBV20-1 with TRBJ1-5; 7 nucleotides line up with TRBD1. The CDR3 is made up of 14 amino acids. The germline CDR1 and CDR2 sequences are DFQATT and SNEGSKA (reference sequence). The V and J ends lost 7 bases and 0 bases, in that order; junction bases with no gene match: 6. The CDR3: CSVWTGNSNQPQHF. As DNA, the CDR3 is TGCAGTGTTTGGACAGGAAATAGCAATCAGCCCCAGCATTTT.

The chain uses TRBV30 and TRBJ2-6, with a tentative D call TRBD1 (5 bases). Trimming stripped 2 bases from V and 4 bases from J, with 9 bases between. The CDR3 is 14 residues long. Germline CDR1 and CDR2: GTSNPN and SVGIG (reference sequence). CDR3 sequence reads: CAWSKGPGANVLTF. The CDR3 region has the DNA TGTGCCTGGAGTAAGGGGCCCGGGGCCAACGTCCTGACTTTC. The full variable domain, with the rest looked up from reference TRBV30 and TRBJ2-6, is SQTIHQWPATLVQPVGSPLSLECTVEGTSNPNLYWYRQAAGRGLQLLFYSVGIGQISSEVPQNLSASRPQDRQFILSSKKLLLSDSGFYLCAWSKGPGANVLTFGAGSRLTVL.

V usage is TRBV5-6 and J usage is TRBJ2-5; 8 bases are shared with TRBD1. With 6 bases clipped from V and 4 bases from J, the junction kept 11 bases outside the gene matches. The CDR3 sequence is 15 residues long. CDR1 SGHDT and CDR2 YYEEEE come from the germline V gene. This chain's CDR3 is CASTLRTGTGETQYF. The CDR3 DNA reads as TGTGCCAGCACCCTGCGGACAGGGACGGGAGAGACCCAGTACTTC.

The sample holds one count of this clonotype. CDR3 sequence (DNA): TGTGCCAGCAGGCTTCCAGGGGGAGAGACCCAGTACTTC. Its protein is CASRLPGGETQYF. The chain recombines TRBV12-3 or TRBV12-4 with TRBJ2-5; 7 bases align to TRBD1. The CDR3 is 13 amino acids. The trim removed 6 bases at V and 4 bases at J, leaving 5 bases unmatched.

This clonotype is a singleton in its sample. This chain connects TRBV12-5 to TRBJ1-1; TRBD1 might be the D (6 bases). The germline V and J ends were trimmed by 5 bases and 7 bases, with 14 bases remaining between them. CDR3 length: 13 residues. The germline gives CDR1 LGHNT, CDR2 FRNRAP. Here the CDR3 DNA reads TGTGCTAGTGGTCTGCCGGGACAAGGTGAAGCTTTCTTT. Encoded protein: CASGLPGQGEAFF.

The V and J genes are TRBV6-6 and TRBJ1-1; the D gene is possibly TRBD1 (5 bases). The V and J ends lost 6 bases and 8 bases respectively, with 19 bases between them. The CDR3 has 14 amino acids. Germline V lookup: CDR1 MNHNY, CDR2 SVGAGI (reference sequence). In DNA, the CDR3 is TGTGCCAGCAGGGTACAAGCCGGGACCTCAGAAGCTTTCTTT. Amino acids: CASRVQAGTSEAFF.

The chain joins TRBV11-2 to TRBJ1-2, with 7 bases lining up with TRBD1. CDR1 is SGHAT and CDR2 is FQNNGV in the germline V gene. V shed 5 bases, J shed 7 bases, and the junction held 7 bases outside the gene matches. The CDR3 length is 13 residues. CDR3 in amino acids: CASSLDRESGYTF. CDR3 bases: TGTGCCAGCAGCCTTGACAGGGAAAGTGGCTACACCTTC.

This rearrangement joins TRBV9 to TRBJ2-5; D call uncertain. This CDR3 has 13 residues. V shed 4 bases and J shed 5 bases, with 12 bases lying between them. Per the germline V gene, CDR1 is SGDLS and CDR2 is YYNGEE. In DNA, the CDR3 is TGTGCCAGCAGCATCCAGGTGGGGGAGACCCAGTACTTC. It encodes CASSIQVGETQYF.

This sequence joins TRBV20-1 and TRBJ2-1, with D unresolved. Germline V gives CDR1 DFQATT, CDR2 SNEGSKA (reference sequence). Trimming cost V 5 bases and J 0 bases, with 11 bases left between them. The CDR3 runs to 14 residues. The CDR3 bases are TGCAGTGCTCGAATCTCCTCCTCCTACAATGAGCAGTTCTTC. Amino acids: CSARISSSYNEQFF.

The genes are TRBV7-2 and TRBJ1-2; TRBD1 agrees at 8 bases. V shed 3 bases and J 8 bases; nucleotides not matched to a gene: 11. CDR3 length equals 15 residues. Germline CDR1 SGHTA, CDR2 FQGNSA. CDR3 residues: CASSLAGQGGKGYTF. CDR3 nucleotide sequence: TGTGCCAGCAGCTTGGCCGGACAGGGAGGGAAGGGCTACACCTTC.

The genes are TRBV5-4 and TRBJ2-2; 9 bases line up with TRBD1. Germline lookup yields CDR1 SGHNT and CDR2 YYREEE (reference sequence). This CDR3 has 16 amino acids. The trim removed 3 bases at V and 8 bases at J, leaving 11 bases unmatched. The CDR3 nucleotides are TGTGCCAGCAGCTGGGTAGGGGACAGGGTCGCTGGGGAGCTGTTTTTT. Translation: CASSWVGDRVAGELFF.

This clonotype is a singleton in its sample. The chain employs TRBV6-6 and TRBJ2-7, with D possibly being TRBD2 (7 bases). Germline loops: CDR1 MNHNY, CDR2 SVGAGI (reference sequence). Trimming pared 0 bases from V and 0 bases from J, leaving 12 bases between. The CDR3 runs 16 residues. CDR3: CASSYSKGGNSYEQYF. The CDR3 region has the DNA TGTGCCAGCAGTTACTCGAAGGGGGGGAACTCCTACGAGCAGTACTTC.

This chain links TRBV20-1 with TRBJ2-3, with D maybe TRBD1 (6 bases). Trimming took off 8 bases at V and 2 bases at J, with 14 bases between the two ends. Germline V gene sequence: CDR1 DFQATT, CDR2 SNEGSKA (reference sequence). The CDR3 sequence is 13 residues long. CDR3 sequence reads: CSKMTGVTDTQYF. CDR3 in DNA: TGCAGTAAGATGACAGGAGTCACAGATACGCAGTATTTT.